Following are 21 T cell receptor beta chains from one sample sequenced in a study of spatial heterogeneity in lung cancer. Points from the study as a whole: For expanded intratumoral alpha and beta TCRs, counts tracked tumor mutation counts.

These receptors are not linked to any known antigen. The time point denotes: sample taken at primary tumor resection. TCRdb called the 5' RACE reads again in MiXCR, with one record for every CDR3 protein. The sample lists fewer than 8,500 distinct CDR3 sequences, about 8% occurring once. The specimen was lung tumor tissue, collected at surgery. The receptors originated from a male donor with early-stage non-small cell lung cancer.

Ten or more counts support this clonotype. The library was designed around alpha chains, so this beta chain is a stray read whose abundance carries little weight. The chain combines TRBV12-3 or TRBV12-4 with TRBJ1-2, with 9 positions matching TRBD1. CDR3 length: 14 residues. Losses at the gene ends were 3 bases for V and 7 bases for J; bases not matched to a gene: 6. CDR3 sequence (DNA): TGTGCCAGCAGTTTGGGGACAGGGATTTTTGGCTACACCTTC. Amino acids: CASSLGTGIFGYTF.

By proportion, this clonotype is medium-sized (0.01 to 0.1%). Since the library was made to target alpha chains, this beta chain is a stray read and its abundance is not meaningful. The chain couples TRBV20-1 to TRBJ2-7, with D unclear. V lost 1 base and J lost 3, with 13 bases in between. The CDR3 totals 14 residues. The germline gives CDR1 DFQATT, CDR2 SNEGSKA (reference sequence). CDR3 region: CSARVQATGYEQYF. CDR3 DNA: TGCAGTGCTAGAGTTCAAGCGACGGGCTACGAGCAGTACTTC.

This clonotype is medium-sized within its sample. Being off target in a library aimed at alpha chains, this beta chain has a size of little meaning. The chain carries TRBV10-3 and TRBJ2-3; D gene unclear. The CDR3 loop spans 14 amino acids. V dropped 3 bases and J dropped 0 bases, with 7 bases sitting between them. CDR1 is ENHRY and CDR2 is SYGVKD in the germline V gene. CDR3 in amino acids: CAISDSTSTDTQYF. The CDR3 DNA is TGTGCCATCAGTGATTCTACTAGCACAGATACGCAGTATTTT.

The table lists this clonotype with many counts. This beta chain is off target for a library built for alpha chains, so its abundance means little. The rearrangement joins TRBV11-2 to TRBJ2-2, with 11 bases aligning to TRBD2. Germline V gene lookup returns CDR1 SGHAT and CDR2 FQNNGV. The CDR3 consists of 15 residues. Germline trimming cut 5 bases from V and 7 bases from J; bases unmatched to any gene: 6. CDR3 DNA sequence: TGTGCCAGCAGCCCACTAGCGGGAGCGAACGGGGAGCTGTTTTTT. It specifies CASSPLAGANGELFF.

This clonotype was picked up many times. For a library built for alpha chains, this beta chain is a stray read; little rests on its size. This rearrangement joins TRBV29-1 to TRBJ2-5; D is uncertain. Germline V CDR1 and CDR2: SQVTM, ANQGSEA. Trimming pared 6 bases from V and 5 bases from J, leaving 13 bases between. The CDR3 extends over 12 amino acids. The CDR3 region is CSVGSLIETQYF. The CDR3, as DNA: TGCAGCGTGGGTAGCCTTATCGAGACCCAGTACTTC.

This clonotype was seen a few times. This beta chain is a stray sequence in a library constructed for alpha chains; its clone size is not meaningful. V is TRBV6-2 or TRBV6-3 and J is TRBJ2-1; D not resolved. This CDR3 contains 13 residues. Germline assignment: CDR1 MNHEY and CDR2 SVGEGT. Trimming took 0 bases from V and 3 from J, leaving 3 bases between them. As DNA, the CDR3 is TGTGCCAGCAGTTACTCGATCTACAATGAGCAGTTCTTC. Translating gives CASSYSIYNEQFF.

This clonotype was counted many times. This beta chain represents an off-target read in a library built for alpha chains; its size is of limited meaning. J is TRBJ1-1 and V is TRBV27; TRBD1 matches 12 bases. The junction had 6 bases not matched to a gene; V was cut back by 5 bases and J by 5 bases. CDR3 length: 15 amino acids. Germline CDR1 MNHEY, CDR2 SMNVEV (reference sequence). The CDR3 coding sequence is TGTGCCAGCAGTCCCCTGGGACAGGGGGCGACTGAAGCTTTCTTT. Protein: CASSPLGQGATEAFF.

By proportion, this clonotype is medium-sized (0.01 to 0.1%). This beta chain appears as a stray read in a library generated for alpha chains; its size is not informative. CDR3 bases: TGCAGTGCTAGGCCGCGGGGACCCCGCGGGACCCAGTACTTC. This gives the protein CSARPRGPRGTQYF. The chain recombines TRBV20-1 with TRBJ2-5; weak D call: TRBD2 (6 bases). The ends were cut back, 3 bases at V and 7 bases at J, with 18 bases in the middle. This CDR3 comprises 14 residues. Germline assignment: CDR1 DFQATT and CDR2 SNEGSKA (reference sequence).

This clonotype was observed many times. Found in a library prepared for alpha chains, this beta chain is an off-target read, and its abundance has little meaning. The chain employs TRBV6-5 and TRBJ1-1; D is uncertain. This CDR3 has 12 amino acids. Germline values: CDR1 MNHEY, CDR2 SVGAGI. Trimming took 6 bases from V and 1 from J, leaving 6 bases between them. The CDR3 protein is CASSRPNTEAFF. CDR3 sequence (DNA): TGTGCCAGCAGCCGGCCGAACACTGAAGCTTTCTTT.

This clonotype was seen repeatedly, ten times or more. Being off target in a library aimed at alpha chains, this beta chain has a size of little meaning. This chain uses TRBV11-2 with TRBJ1-4, with 9 positions matching TRBD1. The germline gives CDR1 SGHAT, CDR2 FQNNGV. V was clipped by 5 bases and J by 5 bases; unmatched bases: 3. This CDR3 is built from 14 residues. The chain's CDR3 is CASSLGTGNEKLFF. As DNA, the CDR3 is TGTGCCAGCAGCCTCGGGACAGGGAATGAAAAACTGTTTTTT.

This clonotype showed up just a few times. In a library made to pick up alpha chains, this beta chain is a stray read with a size that means little. The chain employs TRBV5-1 and TRBJ1-3, with TRBD1 matching over 8 bases. V lost 1 base and J lost 0; bases outside the gene matches: 9. The CDR3 extends over 18 amino acids. Germline CDR1 and CDR2: SGHRS and YFSETQ. The CDR3 is CASSLSLGQVDSGNTIYF. The CDR3 DNA reads TGCGCCAGCAGCTTGAGTTTGGGACAGGTCGACTCTGGAAACACCATATATTTT.

By proportion, this clonotype is medium-sized (0.01 to 0.1%). A library made for alpha chains picked up this beta chain off target, so its size means little. The chain combines TRBV20-1 with TRBJ2-5; 8 bases map to TRBD2. Germline CDR1 is DFQATT and CDR2 is SNEGSKA (reference sequence). V dropped 0 bases and J dropped 4; count of bases not matched to a gene: 4. The CDR3 has 14 amino acids. In DNA, the CDR3 is TGCAGTGCTAGAGATCCGGGAGGGGGAGAGACCCAGTACTTC. Its translation is CSARDPGGGETQYF.

Relative to its sample, this clonotype is medium-sized. Little can be read into the size of this beta chain, an off-target read in a library designed for alpha chains. The rearrangement links TRBV20-1 to TRBJ2-3; D possibly corresponds to TRBD1 (6 bases). The V end lost 3 bases, the J end lost 4 bases, and 14 bases lay between the germline ends. CDR1 and CDR2 (germline): DFQATT, SNEGSKA (reference sequence). The CDR3 has 14 amino acids. The CDR3 nucleotides read TGCAGTGCTAGTGGTACAGGGAACCCAGATACGCAGTATTTT. Its protein product is CSASGTGNPDTQYF.

This clonotype is medium-sized in the sample. Found in a library prepared for alpha chains, this beta chain is an off-target read, and its abundance has little meaning. J is TRBJ1-2 and V is TRBV28; TRBD1 matches at 7 bases. V was pared by 5 bases and J by 2 bases, with 14 bases of the junction left unmatched. CDR3 length equals 17 residues. Germline CDR1 is MDHEN and CDR2 is SYDVKM. Here the CDR3 DNA reads TGTGCCAGCAGTACTCCTAACAGGGGCGTCTCCAACTATGGCTACACCTTC. Its translation is CASSTPNRGVSNYGYTF.

By its share, this clonotype is medium-sized (0.01 to 0.1%). The library was built for alpha chains, so this beta chain is an off-target read and its size means little. The chain combines TRBV10-3 with TRBJ2-5, with D maybe TRBD1 (6 bases). The germline CDR1 and CDR2 sequences are ENHRY and SYGVKD. The CDR3 totals 16 residues. Trimming removed 0 bases from V and 5 bases from J, with 16 bases in between. The CDR3 loop is CAISESITGLGETQYF. Written as DNA, the CDR3 is TGTGCCATCAGTGAGTCGATTACAGGGCTGGGGGAGACCCAGTACTTC.

At least ten counts were recorded for this clonotype. The size of this beta chain means little, since it is a stray read in a library made for alpha chains. This rearrangement joins TRBV2 to TRBJ1-2, with 8 bases that match TRBD1. From germline, CDR1 is SNHLY and CDR2 FYNNEI. The J segment lost 0 bases and the V segment lost 4 bases, leaving 1 base of the junction unmatched. The CDR3 length is 14 residues. Written as DNA, the CDR3 is TGTGCCAGCAGTGGGACAGGGACTAACTATGGCTACACCTTC. Amino acid sequence: CASSGTGTNYGYTF.

By share of the sample, this clonotype is medium-sized. This beta chain is an unintended read in a library built for alpha chains; its size means little. The CDR3 bases are TGCGCCAGCAGCCAAGGAAAAGGGGGAGCGGCAGATACGCAGTATTTT. Translation gives CASSQGKGGAADTQYF. This chain links TRBV4-3 with TRBJ2-3; a possible D gene is TRBD1 (6 bases). The CDR3 has 16 residues. V was clipped by 1 base and J by 4 bases, with 15 bases between them. Germline values: CDR1 LGHNA, CDR2 YSLEER.

This clonotype was seen many times. This beta chain appears as a stray read in a library generated for alpha chains; its size is not informative. This chain links TRBV20-1 with TRBJ2-3; 7 bases align to TRBD2. The length of the CDR3 is 14 residues. V was pared by 3 bases and J by 2 bases, with 5 bases of the junction left unmatched. The germline CDR1 and CDR2 sequences are DFQATT and SNEGSKA (reference sequence). The DNA of the CDR3 is TGCAGTGCTAGTGTCCGGGGGGTCACAGATACGCAGTATTTT. Protein product: CSASVRGVTDTQYF.

By share, this clonotype counts as medium-sized. Found in a library prepared for alpha chains, this beta chain is an off-target read, and its abundance has little meaning. V and J are TRBV7-3 and TRBJ2-7; a weak D match, TRBD1 (6 bases). CDR1 is SGHTA and CDR2 is FQGTGA in the germline V gene. Between the trimmed V and J ends, which lost 5 bases and 2 bases, there was a span of 13 bases. CDR3 length: 14 residues. CDR3 bases: TGTGCCAGCAGCCCAGGGACAATAACCTACGAGCAGTACTTC. Residues: CASSPGTITYEQYF.

This clonotype was detected many times. This beta chain is an unintended read in a library built for alpha chains; its size means little. This CDR3 reads CSAGWGFAETQYF. The CDR3 region has the DNA TGCAGTGCTGGATGGGGGTTTGCAGAGACCCAGTACTTC. This chain uses TRBV20-1 with TRBJ2-5; TRBD1 or TRBD2 may be the D gene (5 bases each). The V gene lost 5 bases and the J gene lost 4 bases, with 14 bases spanning the gap. Per germline, CDR1 DFQATT and CDR2 SNEGSKA (reference sequence). The CDR3 consists of 13 residues.

This clonotype was detected only a few times. This beta chain represents an off-target read in a library built for alpha chains; its size is of limited meaning. V is TRBV29-1 and J is TRBJ1-1, with D perhaps matching TRBD1 (6 bases). The germline V and J ends were trimmed by 5 bases and 4 bases, with 11 bases remaining between them. CDR3 length: 12 residues. Germline V CDR1 and CDR2: SQVTM, ANQGSEA. The CDR3 spells CSVLQGSTEAFF. CDR3 DNA sequence: TGCAGCGTTTTACAGGGTAGCACTGAAGCTTTCTTT.